Reported below is one TCR beta chain. The target antigen is unknown. Other DNA sequences from this sample encode an identical CDR3 as well. Both 60 Vbeta primers and 13 Jbeta primers went into the PCR. Here immunoSEQ multiplex PCR was the method, and the copy in TCRdb shows in-frame clones only, minus some. The sample contains some 150,000 clones, more than 65% of which appear only once. The source of the sample is a study of cytomegalovirus exposure and HLA in healthy donors. Study background: T cells numbering around 170 million yielded some 100 million unique TCR beta sequences in an earlier analysis. As released early, the data held 80 million to 90 million unique TCRs from HLA-typed donors. There were just under 400 genotyped donors. Of these, roughly 80% fell in the genetic ancestry cluster associated with self-reported Caucasian donors.

The V end was cut by 2 bases, the J end by 5 bases, with 9 bases between. The CDR3 spans 13 residues. Per germline, CDR1 SGHTA and CDR2 FQGNSA. Study-wide findings and caveats: Some TCR beta chains (164 of them) were listed as cytomegalovirus-associated.

The sequence was obtained from a woman aged 45-65 years in good health and CMV-seronegative. What was sequenced was PBMCs. The chain links TRBV7-2 to TRBJ1-1; no clear D gene. The CDR3 spells CASSLRRGTEAFF. In DNA, the CDR3 is TGTGCCAGCAGCTTACGACGGGGAACTGAAGCTTTCTTT.